This is a list of T cell receptor beta chains from one sample in a study of OX40 agonist ivuxolimab in advanced cancers. The method was immunoSEQ multiplex PCR; TCRdb's version includes in-frame clones alone and lacks a portion of them. The sample has about 80,000 clones, around 86% seen once; the top ten hold under 2.5%. The sequenced sample was CD4+ or CD8+ T cells sorted from blood, obtained in a trial of the OX40 agonist ivuxolimab. These receptors all stem from an adult with an advanced solid tumor such as melanoma, head and neck, liver or kidney cancer. Both conserved end residues are part of each CDR3. Fields, in order: V gene, CDR3 length, clone size, J gene, D gene, CDR3 DNA, CDR3 protein. The D gene is left open where the match is weak. Size values are once, few and many counts, or a class for expanded clones, and some rows have none.

TRBV5-1,12,.,TRBJ2-5,.,TGCGCCAGCAGCTTGGAAGTTGAGACCCAGTACTTC,CASSLEVETQYF
TRBV9,15,once,TRBJ2-1,TRBD2,TGTGCCAGCAGCTTGACTAGCGGGACCTACAATGAGCAGTTCTTC,CASSLTSGTYNEQFF
TRBV9,13,.,TRBJ2-3,.,TGTGCCAGCAGCGTACAGGGCACAGATACGCAGTATTTT,CASSVQGTDTQYF
TRBV28,12,.,TRBJ1-4,.,TGTGCCAGCAGTTTAAACGGTGAAAAACTGTTTTTT,CASSLNGEKLFF
TRBV28,15,once,TRBJ1-4,.,TGTGCCAGCTTTAGCGCAGGTGCAACTAATGAAAAACTGTTTTTT,CASFSAGATNEKLFF
TRBV6-1,13,.,TRBJ2-1,.,TGTGCCAGCAGTGAAGGCAGGGTGGCTGAGCAGTTCTTC,CASSEGRVAEQFF
TRBV11-3,18,.,TRBJ2-1,TRBD2,TGTGCCAGCAGCTTAGGGGCGGCTAGCGGGGGCCCCCGCAATGAGCAGTTCTTC,CASSLGAASGGPRNEQFF
TRBV6-6,16,.,TRBJ2-1,TRBD2,TGTGCCAGCAAAGGATTTCTCCGGGACTACAACAATGAGCAGTTCTTC,CASKGFLRDYNNEQFF
TRBV6-6,12,.,TRBJ1-1,.,TGTGCCAGCAGTTACTCCCCGGGGGAAGCTTTCTTT,CASSYSPGEAFF
TRBV7-2,15,.,TRBJ2-1,TRBD1,TGTGCCAGCAGCCAGCCCGGTGGGGCAGGGGGAGAGCAGTTCTTC,CASSQPGGAGGEQFF
TRBV18,15,.,TRBJ1-4,TRBD1,TGTGCCAGCTCACCCCCGGGACAGGGTAATGAAAAACTGTTTTTT,CASSPPGQGNEKLFF
TRBV5-1,19,.,TRBJ1-4,TRBD1,TGCGCCAGCAGCACCCGTGGGACAGGGATTTATTCAACTAATGAAAAACTGTTTTTT,CASSTRGTGIYSTNEKLFF
TRBV25-1,15,.,TRBJ2-7,.,TGTGCCAGCAGTGATAGCGGCGGGACCTCCTACGAGCAGTACTTC,CASSDSGGTSYEQYF
TRBV28,20,.,TRBJ1-3,TRBD1,TGTGCCAGCAGTTTATCGTCGGGACAGGGTAGTGGGAACTCTGGAAACACCATATATTTT,CASSLSSGQGSGNSGNTIYF
TRBV30,14,.,TRBJ1-6,.,TGTGCCTGGCGTTCGGACAGCCTAAATTCACCCCTCCACTTT,CAWRSDSLNSPLHF
TRBV6-1,15,few,TRBJ2-7,TRBD2,TGTGCCAGCAGTGAAAGAGGGGAGGGCCAACACGAGCAGTACTTC,CASSERGEGQHEQYF
TRBV5-4,14,.,TRBJ2-1,TRBD2,TGTGCCAGCAGCCCCCGGACTAGCGGGCTGGAGCAGTTCTTC,CASSPRTSGLEQFF
TRBV5-4,15,.,TRBJ2-7,TRBD2,TGTGCCAGCAGCCAAGAAGGGATAGCGGGAGAAGAGCAGTACTTC,CASSQEGIAGEEQYF
TRBV9,15,.,TRBJ1-4,TRBD1,TGTGCCAGCAGCTTTGGGGACAGCCAAGATGAAAAACTGTTTTTT,CASSFGDSQDEKLFF
TRBV28,16,.,TRBJ2-1,TRBD2,TGTGCCAGCAGCCGAGTCGGACTAGCGGGGAACAATGAGCAGTTCTTC,CASSRVGLAGNNEQFF
TRBV29-1,13,.,TRBJ2-1,TRBD2,TGCAGCGTTGAACCGGGAGGTAAGGATGAGCAGTTCTTC,CSVEPGGKDEQFF
TRBV30,14,.,TRBJ1-2,.,TGTGCCTGCCACGCGGCGGGGGCCTATGGGGGCTACACCTTC,CACHAAGAYGGYTF
TRBV9,15,.,TRBJ1-3,.,TGTGCCAGCAGCGTAGGGGGACCCTCTGGAAACACCATATATTTT,CASSVGGPSGNTIYF
TRBV4-2,15,once,TRBJ2-1,.,TGTGCCAGCAGCCATGGGTCCTTCGTCGGAAATGAGCAGTTCTTC,CASSHGSFVGNEQFF
TRBV29-1,11,few,TRBJ1-3,TRBD1,TGCAGCGTTGCCAGGGGGGACACCATATATTTT,CSVARGDTIYF
TRBV18,14,.,TRBJ2-7,.,TGTGCCAGCTCACCAGACAGGAATACCTACGAGCAGTACTTC,CASSPDRNTYEQYF
TRBV6-4,15,.,TRBJ2-2,TRBD2,TGTGCCAGCAGAGCCGGGACTACAAACACCGGGGAGCTGTTTTTT,CASRAGTTNTGELFF
TRBV9,15,.,TRBJ2-1,.,TGTGCCAGCAGCGTTGTCCCGGGAGCGGGCAATGAGCAGTTCTTC,CASSVVPGAGNEQFF
TRBV9,16,.,TRBJ2-3,.,TGTGCCAGCAGCGTAGCGGCGGGATGGGACCGTGATACGCAGTATTTT,CASSVAAGWDRDTQYF
TRBV28,14,.,TRBJ1-3,.,TGTGCCAGCGGACGGCCCCAGGGGGGAAACACCATATATTTT,CASGRPQGGNTIYF
TRBV4-1,16,.,TRBJ2-7,.,TGCGCCAGCAGCCAACCGACAGGCAAATCGGCCTACGAGCAGTACTTC,CASSQPTGKSAYEQYF
TRBV28,15,.,TRBJ2-4,.,TGTGCCAGCAGTCCACCCGGCTCAAACAAAAACATTCAGTACTTC,CASSPPGSNKNIQYF
TRBV5-4,18,.,TRBJ2-7,TRBD1,TGTGCCAGCAGCGGAGTCAAGAATCAGGGACAGGCCTCCTACGAGCAGTACTTC,CASSGVKNQGQASYEQYF
TRBV7-2,13,.,TRBJ1-5,.,TGTGCCAGCAGCTTGGATCGGTTTCAGCCCCAGCATTTT,CASSLDRFQPQHF
TRBV28,13,.,TRBJ1-5,.,TGTGCCCTACAGGAATATAGCAATCAGCCCCAGCATTTT,CALQEYSNQPQHF
TRBV2,12,.,TRBJ1-1,.,TGTGCCAGCAGTGAAGTCGGACAGAAGGCTTTCTTT,CASSEVGQKAFF
TRBV4-1,19,.,TRBJ2-4,.,TGCGCCAGCAGCCAAGATCACACAGACTTCTCTTGGACCAAAAACATTCAGTACTTC,CASSQDHTDFSWTKNIQYF